A selection of T cell receptor beta chains follows, all from one sample in a study of shared clonotypes between healthy human individuals. Profiling relied on immunoSEQ multiplex PCR, and the TCRdb table lists in-frame clones only, not all of them. This table holds 700,000 to 950,000 clones, approximately 96% found once. The sequencing input was naive CD8+ T cells sorted from blood. The receptor source for this set is a man aged 25 to 40 in good health. The CDR3 runs from the conserved cysteine through the conserved F or W. Fields, in order: clone size, V gene, D gene, J gene, CDR3 protein, CDR3 DNA. The D gene is left open where the match is weak. The listing skips clone size in some rows; elsewhere it reads once, few, many or a size class.

NA	TRBV11-2	NA	TRBJ1-1	CASSSQGAPEAFF	TGTGCCAGCAGCTCCCAAGGGGCTCCTGAAGCTTTCTTT
NA	TRBV6-5	NA	TRBJ2-7	CASTPNRGSEQYF	TGTGCCAGCACCCCTAATCGAGGAAGCGAGCAGTACTTC
NA	TRBV7-2	NA	TRBJ2-7	CASSSSGTGYEQYF	TGTGCCAGCAGCTCCTCCGGGACGGGCTACGAGCAGTACTTC
NA	TRBV5-1	NA	TRBJ2-3	CASGGSLGGPDTQYF	TGCGCCAGCGGAGGTTCGCTCGGGGGGCCAGATACGCAGTATTTT
NA	TRBV5-1	NA	TRBJ2-3	CASSLVGGLDTQYF	TGCGCCAGCAGCTTGGTCGGGGGCCTGGATACGCAGTATTTT
NA	TRBV9	NA	TRBJ2-3	CASSVGRAGTNTQYF	TGTGCCAGCAGCGTAGGAAGGGCGGGAACGAATACGCAGTATTTT
NA	TRBV6-5	NA	TRBJ2-1	CASSYSNSNNEQFF	TGTGCCAGCAGTTACTCGAACAGCAACAATGAGCAGTTCTTC
NA	TRBV29-1	NA	TRBJ2-3	CSVEDPGEAADTQYF	TGCAGCGTTGAAGATCCGGGAGAGGCGGCAGATACGCAGTATTTT
NA	TRBV30	NA	TRBJ1-2	CAWSAIGTSYGYTF	TGTGCCTGGAGTGCAATTGGGACAAGCTATGGCTACACCTTC
NA	TRBV13	TRBD2	TRBJ2-1	CASSSAGGLAGNEQFF	TGTGCCAGCAGCTCCGCCGGGGGACTAGCGGGCAATGAGCAGTTCTTC
NA	TRBV7-9	NA	TRBJ1-5	CASSGFQGNQPQHF	TGTGCCAGCAGCGGATTCCAGGGCAATCAGCCCCAGCATTTT
NA	TRBV6-5	TRBD1	TRBJ2-7	CASSYSGTGEQYF	TGTGCCAGCAGTTACTCCGGGACAGGGGAGCAGTACTTC
NA	TRBV19	TRBD2	TRBJ2-1	CASSIIGRADEQFF	TGTGCCTCTAGTATTATCGGGAGGGCCGATGAGCAGTTCTTC
NA	TRBV7-9	NA	TRBJ1-3	CASSPPTEHSGNTIYF	TGTGCCAGCAGCCCACCGACAGAGCACTCTGGAAACACCATATATTTT
NA	TRBV27	NA	TRBJ2-3	CASRDGLGLPDTQYF	TGTGCCAGCAGGGACGGATTGGGCTTGCCAGATACGCAGTATTTT
NA	TRBV7-8	TRBD2	TRBJ2-1	CASSVAGGSYNEQFF	TGTGCCAGCAGCGTAGCGGGAGGGTCCTACAATGAGCAGTTCTTC
once	TRBV5-5	NA	TRBJ2-7	CASSSFTYEQYF	TGTGCCAGCAGCTCGTTCACCTACGAGCAGTACTTC
NA	TRBV7-9	NA	TRBJ2-7	CASSPQMRNYEQYF	TGTGCCAGCAGCCCCCAGATGCGGAACTACGAGCAGTACTTC
once	TRBV7-9	TRBD2	TRBJ2-1	CASSLGVAGNLYNEQFF	TGTGCCAGCAGCTTAGGGGTAGCGGGAAACCTTTACAATGAGCAGTTCTTC
once	TRBV14	TRBD1	TRBJ2-7	CASSPWTGGYYEQYF	TGTGCCAGCAGCCCCTGGACAGGGGGTTACTACGAGCAGTACTTC
once	TRBV5-4	TRBD2	TRBJ2-5	CASSPRGLGLAEPQETQYF	TGTGCCAGCAGCCCCCGGGGGCTGGGACTAGCGGAACCACAAGAGACCCAGTACTTC
NA	TRBV30	NA	TRBJ2-7	CAWSVKAAYEQYF	TGTGCCTGGAGTGTAAAGGCAGCCTACGAGCAGTACTTC
NA	TRBV5-1	NA	TRBJ1-1	CASSFGQNTEAFF	TGCGCCAGCAGCTTTGGACAGAACACTGAAGCTTTCTTT
once	TRBV25-1	NA	TRBJ1-4	CASSGTEVTLEKLFF	TGTGCCAGCAGTGGGACCGAGGTGACCCTCGAAAAACTGTTTTTT
NA	TRBV2	TRBD2	TRBJ2-1	CASSYRLGTSGSREQFF	TGTGCCAGCAGTTATAGATTAGGGACTAGCGGGAGCAGGGAGCAGTTCTTC
NA	TRBV11-3	NA	TRBJ2-1	CASSPEAGSYNEQFF	TGTGCCAGCAGCCCTGAGGCAGGGTCATACAATGAGCAGTTCTTC
NA	TRBV13	NA	TRBJ1-2	CASSSPDLAEGVYGYTF	TGTGCCAGCAGCTCTCCCGATTTGGCAGAAGGGGTCTATGGCTACACCTTC
NA	TRBV7-9	NA	TRBJ2-2	CASSLEVLSASRTGELFF	TGTGCCAGCAGTTTAGAAGTCTTGTCGGCCAGCAGGACCGGGGAGCTGTTTTTT
NA	TRBV27	TRBD1	TRBJ2-7	CASSLSGTGNEQYF	TGTGCCAGCAGTTTATCCGGGACAGGGAACGAGCAGTACTTC
NA	TRBV10-1	NA	TRBJ2-7	CASSQTTGANEQYF	TGCGCCAGCAGTCAAACGACAGGCGCGAACGAGCAGTACTTC
NA	TRBV5-6	NA	TRBJ2-7	CASSPGQSYEQYF	TGTGCCAGCAGCCCTGGACAGTCGTACGAGCAGTACTTC
NA	TRBV5-1	NA	TRBJ1-2	CASSLTDPLDGYTF	TGCGCCAGCAGCTTGACCGACCCTTTAGATGGCTACACCTTC
NA	TRBV29-1	TRBD2	TRBJ2-1	CSVEKVAGLTEGLAGAWEQFF	TGCAGCGTTGAAAAGGTGGCAGGGTTGACCGAGGGACTAGCGGGAGCATGGGAGCAGTTCTTC
NA	TRBV9	NA	TRBJ2-1	CASSVGGSINEQFF	TGTGCCAGCAGCGTGGGCGGGTCTATCAATGAGCAGTTCTTC
NA	TRBV27	NA	TRBJ2-2	CATQQTGYTGELFF	TGTGCCACCCAGCAAACAGGGTACACCGGGGAGCTGTTTTTT
NA	TRBV10-2	NA	TRBJ1-2	CASSEGRGSPYGYTF	TGCGCCAGCAGTGAAGGGAGGGGATCGCCCTATGGCTACACCTTC
NA	TRBV18	NA	TRBJ2-7	CASSPPGLGYEQYF	TGTGCCAGCTCACCCCCGGGGCTGGGGTACGAGCAGTACTTC
NA	TRBV18	NA	TRBJ2-1	CASSPPNKRRAGSDNEQFF	TGTGCCAGCTCACCACCGAATAAGAGGAGGGCGGGAAGTGACAATGAGCAGTTCTTC
NA	TRBV4-1	TRBD1	TRBJ2-7	CASSRQGSTHEQYF	TGCGCCAGCAGCCGACAGGGCTCGACCCACGAGCAGTACTTC
NA	TRBV10-3	NA	TRBJ2-5	CAISESGSLWGQETQYF	TGTGCCATCAGTGAGTCGGGGAGCTTGTGGGGCCAAGAGACCCAGTACTTC
NA	TRBV7-8	TRBD2	TRBJ2-2	CASSPGLAGVVGELFF	TGTGCCAGCAGCCCCGGACTAGCGGGAGTCGTCGGGGAGCTGTTTTTT
NA	TRBV4-1	NA	TRBJ1-5	CASSQDFNLGNQPQHF	TGCGCCAGCAGCCAAGATTTTAATCTTGGCAATCAGCCCCAGCATTTT
NA	TRBV2	TRBD1	TRBJ2-7	CASRTTRDRDTYEQYF	TGTGCCAGCAGGACTACCCGGGACAGGGACACCTACGAGCAGTACTTC
NA	TRBV13	NA	TRBJ2-7	CASSLGAQGGAEQYF	TGTGCCAGCAGCTTAGGAGCCCAGGGAGGAGCCGAGCAGTACTTC
NA	TRBV7-9	NA	TRBJ2-7	CASSLSSSGPPMVPYEQYF	TGTGCCAGCAGCTTAAGTTCGTCAGGACCGCCTATGGTACCCTACGAGCAGTACTTC
NA	TRBV27	NA	TRBJ2-1	CASRLRGGTAGQFF	TGTGCCAGTCGCCTCCGAGGGGGGACGGCAGGGCAGTTCTTC
NA	TRBV11-3	NA	TRBJ1-1	CASTPHNPRTEAFF	TGTGCCAGCACCCCACATAATCCGAGGACTGAAGCTTTCTTT
NA	TRBV7-8	NA	TRBJ2-7	CASIQGADWVSYEQYF	TGTGCCAGCATCCAAGGGGCGGATTGGGTCTCCTACGAGCAGTACTTC
NA	TRBV11-3	NA	TRBJ2-7	CASSLASGLEQYF	TGTGCCAGCAGCTTAGCTTCGGGGCTCGAGCAGTACTTC
NA	TRBV10-3	NA	TRBJ1-1	CAISDGSNTEAFF	TGTGCCATCTCGGACGGCTCGAACACTGAAGCTTTCTTT
NA	TRBV9	NA	TRBJ1-4	CASSPSGDGREKLFF	TGTGCCAGCAGCCCCAGCGGGGACGGTCGGGAAAAACTGTTTTTT
NA	TRBV21-1	NA	TRBJ2-7	CASSNRNGHLAYEQYF	TGTGCCAGCAGCAATAGAAACGGACACTTGGCCTACGAGCAGTACTTC
NA	TRBV7-8	TRBD2	TRBJ2-1	CASSPLVPSGSGVAYNEQFF	TGTGCCAGCAGTCCCCTGGTACCTAGCGGGAGCGGGGTCGCCTACAATGAGCAGTTCTTC
once	TRBV29-1	NA	TRBJ2-1	CSVEGHGYYNEQFF	TGCAGCGTTGAAGGGCATGGGTACTACAATGAGCAGTTCTTC